The T cell receptor beta chain under discussion was sequenced for a study of spatial heterogeneity in lung cancer. Study-level information: Strongly correlated with TCR transcript counts in tumor regions was a T cell module score, which was a transcriptional module score calculated from matched bulk RNA-seq. Study-level results: Intratumoral expanded alpha and beta TCR counts were found to track tumor mutation counts.

Using its own MiXCR run on the 5' RACE reads, TCRdb lists one record per CDR3 protein. This table holds 15,000 to 20,000 distinct CDR3 sequences, about 7.5% found once. A word on this clonotype: The antigen is not known.

Documented time point: sample taken at primary tumor resection. The CDR3 sequence is 14 residues long. Germline assignment: CDR1 LGHNA and CDR2 YNFKEQ. V gave up 4 bases and J gave up 3 bases, with 12 bases separating them. This specimen consisted of lung tumor tissue, obtained at surgery. The TCR originated in a male donor with early-stage non-small cell lung cancer. This chain links TRBV4-2 with TRBJ1-2; D is ambiguous. The DNA for the CDR3 is TGTGCCAGCAGCCCCGAGGGCTCCTACTATGGCTACACCTTC. Its translation is CASSPEGSYYGYTF.